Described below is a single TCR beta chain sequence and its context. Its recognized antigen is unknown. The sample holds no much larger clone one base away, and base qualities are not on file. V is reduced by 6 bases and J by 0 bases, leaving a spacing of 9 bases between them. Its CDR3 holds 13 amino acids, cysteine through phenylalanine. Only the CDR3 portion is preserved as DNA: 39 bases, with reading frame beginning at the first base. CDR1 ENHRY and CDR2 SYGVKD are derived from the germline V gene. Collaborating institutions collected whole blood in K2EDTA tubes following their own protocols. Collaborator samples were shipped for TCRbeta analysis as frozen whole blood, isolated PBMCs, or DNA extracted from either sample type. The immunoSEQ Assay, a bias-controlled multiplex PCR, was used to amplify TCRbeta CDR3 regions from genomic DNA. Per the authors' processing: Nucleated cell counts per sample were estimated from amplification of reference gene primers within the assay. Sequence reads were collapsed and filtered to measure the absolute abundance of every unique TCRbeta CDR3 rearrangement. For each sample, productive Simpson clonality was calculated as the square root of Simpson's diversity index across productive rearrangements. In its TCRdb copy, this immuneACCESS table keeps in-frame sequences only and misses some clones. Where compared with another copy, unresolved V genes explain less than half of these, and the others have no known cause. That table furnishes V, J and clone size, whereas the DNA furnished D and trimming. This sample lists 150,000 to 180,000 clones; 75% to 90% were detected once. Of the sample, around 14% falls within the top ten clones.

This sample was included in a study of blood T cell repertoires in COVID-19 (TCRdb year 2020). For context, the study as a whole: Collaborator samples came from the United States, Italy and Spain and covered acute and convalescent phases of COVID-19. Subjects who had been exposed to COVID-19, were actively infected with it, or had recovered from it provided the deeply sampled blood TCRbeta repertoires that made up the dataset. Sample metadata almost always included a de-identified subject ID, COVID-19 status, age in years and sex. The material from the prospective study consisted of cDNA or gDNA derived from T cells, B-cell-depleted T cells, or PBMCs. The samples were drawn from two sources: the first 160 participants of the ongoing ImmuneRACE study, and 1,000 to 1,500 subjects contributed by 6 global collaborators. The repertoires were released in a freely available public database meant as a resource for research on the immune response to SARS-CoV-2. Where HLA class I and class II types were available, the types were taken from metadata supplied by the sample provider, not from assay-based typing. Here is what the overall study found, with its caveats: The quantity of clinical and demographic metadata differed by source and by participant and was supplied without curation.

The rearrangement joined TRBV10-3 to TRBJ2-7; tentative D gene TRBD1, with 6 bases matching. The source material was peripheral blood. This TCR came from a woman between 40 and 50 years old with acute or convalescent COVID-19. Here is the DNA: TGTGCCATCAGGAAGGGGGACTCCTACGAGCAGTACTTC. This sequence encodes CAIRKGDSYEQYF.